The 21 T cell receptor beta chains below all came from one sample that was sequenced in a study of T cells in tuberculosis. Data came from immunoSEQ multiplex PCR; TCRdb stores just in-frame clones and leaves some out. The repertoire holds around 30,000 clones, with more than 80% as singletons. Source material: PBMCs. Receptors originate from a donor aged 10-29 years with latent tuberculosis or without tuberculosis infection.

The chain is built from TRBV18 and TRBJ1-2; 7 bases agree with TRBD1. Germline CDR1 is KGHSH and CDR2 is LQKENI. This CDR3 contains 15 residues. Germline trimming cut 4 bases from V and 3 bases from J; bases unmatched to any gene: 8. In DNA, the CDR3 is TGTGCCAGCTCACTAGGGACAGCTCCCGACTATGGCTACACCTTC. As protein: CASSLGTAPDYGYTF.

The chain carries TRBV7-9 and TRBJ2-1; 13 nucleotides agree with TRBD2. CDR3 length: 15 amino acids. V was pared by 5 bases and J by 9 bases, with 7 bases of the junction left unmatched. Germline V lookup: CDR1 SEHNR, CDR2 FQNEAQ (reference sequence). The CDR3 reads CASSIGLAGVIEQFF. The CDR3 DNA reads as TGTGCCAGCAGCATCGGACTAGCGGGAGTTATTGAGCAGTTCTTC.

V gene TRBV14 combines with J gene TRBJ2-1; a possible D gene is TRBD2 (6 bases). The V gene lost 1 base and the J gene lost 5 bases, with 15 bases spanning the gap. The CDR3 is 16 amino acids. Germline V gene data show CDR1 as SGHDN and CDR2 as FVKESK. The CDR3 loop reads CASSQGSGPGDNEQFF. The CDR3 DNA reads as TGTGCCAGCAGCCAAGGCAGCGGGCCCGGGGACAATGAGCAGTTCTTC.

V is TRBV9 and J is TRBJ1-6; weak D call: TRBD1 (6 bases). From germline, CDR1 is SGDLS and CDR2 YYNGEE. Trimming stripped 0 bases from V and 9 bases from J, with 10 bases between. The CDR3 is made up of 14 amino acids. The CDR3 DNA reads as TGTGCCAGCAGCGTAGAGGGGGAAGGTTCACCCCTCCACTTT. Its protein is CASSVEGEGSPLHF.

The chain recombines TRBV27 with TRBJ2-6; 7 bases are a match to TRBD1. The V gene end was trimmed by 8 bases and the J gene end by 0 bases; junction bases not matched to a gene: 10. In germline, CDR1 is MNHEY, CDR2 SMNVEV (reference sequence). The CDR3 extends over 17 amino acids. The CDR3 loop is CASGWDREVSGANVLTF. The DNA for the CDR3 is TGTGCCAGCGGATGGGACAGAGAAGTCTCTGGGGCCAACGTCCTGACTTTC. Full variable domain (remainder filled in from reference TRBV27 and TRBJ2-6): EAQVTQNPRYLITVTGKKLTVTCSQNMNHEYMSWYRQDPGLGLRQIYYSMNVEVTDKGDVPEGYKVSRKEKRNFPLILESPSPNQTSLYFCASGWDREVSGANVLTFGAGSRLTVL.

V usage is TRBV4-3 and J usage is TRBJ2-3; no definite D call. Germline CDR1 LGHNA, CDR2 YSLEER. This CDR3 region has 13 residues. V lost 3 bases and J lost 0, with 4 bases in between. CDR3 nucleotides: TGCGCCAGCAGCCAGAGTAGCACAGATACGCAGTATTTT. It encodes CASSQSSTDTQYF.

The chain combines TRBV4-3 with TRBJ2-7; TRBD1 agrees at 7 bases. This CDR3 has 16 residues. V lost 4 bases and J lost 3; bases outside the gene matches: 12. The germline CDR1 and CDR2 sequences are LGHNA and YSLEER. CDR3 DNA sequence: TGCGCCAGCAGCCGGCAGACAGGGAATCCTTTCTACGAGCAGTACTTC. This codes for CASSRQTGNPFYEQYF.

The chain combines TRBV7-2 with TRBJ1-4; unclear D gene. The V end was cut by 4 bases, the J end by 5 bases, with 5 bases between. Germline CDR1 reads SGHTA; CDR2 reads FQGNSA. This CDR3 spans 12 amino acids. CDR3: CASSWANEKLFF. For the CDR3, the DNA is TGTGCCAGCAGCTGGGCCAATGAAAAACTGTTTTTT.

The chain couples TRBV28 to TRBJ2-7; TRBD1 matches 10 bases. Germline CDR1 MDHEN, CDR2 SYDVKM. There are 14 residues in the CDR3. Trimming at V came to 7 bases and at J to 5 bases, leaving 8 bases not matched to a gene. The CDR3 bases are TGTGCCAGCAAACCGGGACAGGGGAGACACGAGCAGTACTTC. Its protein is CASKPGQGRHEQYF.

The CDR3: CASSHGSGYEQYF. The CDR3 DNA follows: TGTGCCAGCAGTCACGGGAGCGGCTACGAGCAGTACTTC. V is TRBV27 and J is TRBJ2-7, with D maybe TRBD2 (6 bases). V gave up 5 bases and J gave up 3 bases, with 11 bases separating them. The length of the CDR3 is 13 residues. Germline assignment: CDR1 MNHEY and CDR2 SMNVEV (reference sequence).

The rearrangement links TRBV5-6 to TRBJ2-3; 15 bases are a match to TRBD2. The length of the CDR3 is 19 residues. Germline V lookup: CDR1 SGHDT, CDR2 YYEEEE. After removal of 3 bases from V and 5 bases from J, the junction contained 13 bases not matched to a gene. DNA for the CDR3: TGTGCCAGCAGCTACACGGTGGGTGGACTAGCGGGAGGGCAAGATACGCAGTATTTT. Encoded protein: CASSYTVGGLAGGQDTQYF.

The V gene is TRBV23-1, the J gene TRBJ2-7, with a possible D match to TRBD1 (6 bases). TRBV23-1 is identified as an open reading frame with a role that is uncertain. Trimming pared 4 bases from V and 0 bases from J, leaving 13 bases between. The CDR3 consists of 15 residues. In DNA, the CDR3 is TGCGCCAGCAGTCCCAGGGGCTACCACTCCTACGAGCAGTACTTC. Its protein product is CASSPRGYHSYEQYF.

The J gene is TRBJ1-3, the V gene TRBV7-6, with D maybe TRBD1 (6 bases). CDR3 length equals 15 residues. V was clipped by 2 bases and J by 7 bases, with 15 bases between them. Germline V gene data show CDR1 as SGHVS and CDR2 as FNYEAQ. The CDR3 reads CASSLYLTGSNTIYF. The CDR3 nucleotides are TGTGCCAGCAGCTTATATCTGACAGGCAGTAACACCATATATTTT.

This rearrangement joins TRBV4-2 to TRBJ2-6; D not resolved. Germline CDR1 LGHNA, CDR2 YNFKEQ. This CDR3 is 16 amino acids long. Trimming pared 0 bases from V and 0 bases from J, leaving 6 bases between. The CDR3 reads CASSQDASSGANVLTF. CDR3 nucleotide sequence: TGTGCCAGCAGCCAAGATGCGAGCTCTGGGGCCAACGTCCTGACTTTC.

CDR3 loop: CASRPIQGNYGYTF. CDR3 bases: TGTGCCAGCAGGCCCATACAGGGTAACTATGGCTACACCTTC. The J gene is TRBJ1-2, the V gene TRBV28; weak D call: TRBD1 (6 bases). The CDR3 sequence is 14 residues long. CDR1 and CDR2 from the germline V gene are MDHEN and SYDVKM. V lost 6 bases, J lost 1 base, and 12 bases lay in between.

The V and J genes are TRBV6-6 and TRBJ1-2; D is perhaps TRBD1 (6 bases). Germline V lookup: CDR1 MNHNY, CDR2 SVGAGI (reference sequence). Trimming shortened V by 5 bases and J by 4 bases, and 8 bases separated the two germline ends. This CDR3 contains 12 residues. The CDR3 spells CASSTRGYGYTF. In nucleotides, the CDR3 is TGTGCCAGCAGTACCAGGGGCTATGGCTACACCTTC.

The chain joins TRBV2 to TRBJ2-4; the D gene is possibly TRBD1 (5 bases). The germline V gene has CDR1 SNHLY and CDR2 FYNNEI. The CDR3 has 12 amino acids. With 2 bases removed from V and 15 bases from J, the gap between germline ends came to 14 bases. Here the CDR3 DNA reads TGTGCCAGCAGTGAATATTCAGGGTCTTTGTACTTC. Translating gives CASSEYSGSLYF.

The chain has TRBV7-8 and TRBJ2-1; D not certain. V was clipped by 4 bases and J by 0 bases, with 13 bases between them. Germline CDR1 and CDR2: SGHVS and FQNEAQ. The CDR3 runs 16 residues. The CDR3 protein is CASSSPRAISYNEQFF. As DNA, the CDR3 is TGTGCCAGCAGCTCCCCTAGAGCCATCTCCTACAATGAGCAGTTCTTC.

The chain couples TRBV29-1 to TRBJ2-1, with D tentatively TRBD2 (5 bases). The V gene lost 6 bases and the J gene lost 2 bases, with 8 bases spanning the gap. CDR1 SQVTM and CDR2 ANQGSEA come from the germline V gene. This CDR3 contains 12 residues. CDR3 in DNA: TGCAGCGTAGCGGTCCCCTACAATGAGCAGTTCTTC. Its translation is CSVAVPYNEQFF.

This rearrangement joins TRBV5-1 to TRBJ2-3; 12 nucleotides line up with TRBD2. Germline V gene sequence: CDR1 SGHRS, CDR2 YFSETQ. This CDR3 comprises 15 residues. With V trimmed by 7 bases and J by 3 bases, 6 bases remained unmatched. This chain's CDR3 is CASRTSGVPTDTQYF. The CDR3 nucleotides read TGCGCCAGCCGGACTAGCGGGGTTCCTACAGATACGCAGTATTTT. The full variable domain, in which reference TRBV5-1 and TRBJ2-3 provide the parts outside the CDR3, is KAGVTQTPRYLIKTRGQQVTLSCSPISGHRSVSWYQQTPGQGLQFLFEYFSETQRNKGNFPGRFSGRQFSNSRSEMNVSTLELGDSALYLCASRTSGVPTDTQYFGPGTRLTVL.

The CDR3 region is CASSSETALSNQPQHF. The CDR3 DNA reads TGTGCCAGCAGCTCCGAGACAGCCCTTAGCAATCAGCCCCAGCATTTT. The chain has TRBV7-2 and TRBJ1-5; D is perhaps TRBD1 (5 bases). There are 16 residues in the CDR3. Germline CDR1 is SGHTA and CDR2 is FQGNSA. Trimming removed 4 bases at V and 0 bases at J, with 13 bases between.